A single sample gave rise to the 8 T cell receptor beta chains below, sequenced in a study of T cell responses to AZD1222 COVID-19 vaccine (dated by TCRdb to the early 2020s). Receptor libraries were prepared by the immunoSEQ multiplex PCR assay. TCRdb's version of the immuneACCESS table is confined to in-frame rearrangements and falls short of the full clone set. An unresolved V gene accounts for under half of the shortfall where checked; the remainder is of unknown origin. For this sample the table gives approximately 150,000 clones, of which roughly 90% were detected only once. 3% to 3.5% of the sample comes from the top ten. Interpreted using the paper, the time point label stands for: about 28 days (+/-7) after the second vaccine dose. The starting material was peripheral blood, obtained 28 days after the second AZD1222 dose. These receptors originate from an adult who received the AZD1222 COVID-19 vaccine.

The J gene is TRBJ2-5, the V gene TRBV24-1, with D perhaps matching TRBD1 or TRBD2 (5 bases each). Germline-derived CDR1 and CDR2 are KGHDR and SFDVKD. V lost 2 bases, J lost 0 bases, and 9 bases lay in between. The CDR3 contains 15 residues. The CDR3 reads CATSDSGTNQETQYF. DNA for the CDR3: TGTGCCACCAGTGATTCCGGGACCAACCAAGAGACCCAGTACTTC.

Worth noting for this clone: The junction differs from germline at one of its ends, possibly a read error. The chain couples TRBV23-1 to TRBJ1-3; D gene uncertain. TRBV23-1 is marked as an open reading frame, function uncertain. This CDR3 has 13 residues. This CDR3 reads CASLIPHPQPRFF. CDR3 nucleotide sequence: TGCGCCAGCCTAATTCCCCACCCACAACCGCGTTTTTTT.

The gene calls are TRBV29-1 and TRBJ2-1, with 8 bases identical to TRBD2. From germline, CDR1 is SQVTM and CDR2 ANQGSEA. The CDR3 totals 15 residues. The J segment lost 4 bases and the V segment lost 3 bases, leaving 8 bases of the junction unmatched. The CDR3 sequence: CSVEPYSGTYNEQFF. CDR3 bases: TGCAGCGTTGAGCCCTATAGCGGGACATACAATGAGCAGTTCTTC.

This CDR3 is CASSALAGSYNEQFF. Written as DNA, the CDR3 is TGTGCCAGTAGTGCCCTAGCGGGCTCCTACAATGAGCAGTTCTTC. The V call is TRBV19, the J call TRBJ2-1, with TRBD2 matching over 8 bases. The germline V gene has CDR1 LNHDA and CDR2 SQIVND (reference sequence). V trimming: 5 bases; J trimming: 0 bases; junction bases outside the gene matches: 3. The CDR3 is made up of 15 amino acids.

This chain links TRBV15 with TRBJ1-5; D is undetermined. V was cut by 5 bases and J by 1 base, with 18 bases left in between. There are 17 residues in the CDR3. CDR1 LNHNV and CDR2 YYDKDF come from the germline V gene (reference sequence). The DNA for the CDR3 is TGTGCCACCAGCCCTCCCAGTCCGGTTCGGAGCAATCAGCCCCAGCATTTT. It specifies CATSPPSPVRSNQPQHF. Using reference TRBV15 and TRBJ1-5 for the parts outside the CDR3, the full variable domain is DAMVIQNPRYQVTQFGKPVTLSCSQTLNHNVMYWYQQKSSQAPKLLFHYYDKDFNNEADTPDNFQSRRPNTSFCFLDIRSPGLGDTAMYLCATSPPSPVRSNQPQHFGDGTRLSIL.

The genes are TRBV29-1 and TRBJ1-2; 11 nucleotides match TRBD1. This CDR3 has 21 residues. V shed 6 bases and J 1 base; nucleotides not matched to a gene: 25. The germline V gene encodes CDR1 SQVTM and CDR2 ANQGSEA. This CDR3 is CSVLLRGQGEDATSINYGYTF. DNA of the CDR3: TGCAGCGTGCTGCTCCGGGGACAGGGGGAAGATGCTACGTCCATTAACTATGGCTACACCTTC.

The J gene is TRBJ2-5, the V gene TRBV10-1; 12 positions match TRBD2. Germline trimming cut 10 bases from V and 1 base from J; bases unmatched to any gene: 7. The CDR3 consists of 15 residues. Germline V gene lookup returns CDR1 WNHNN and CDR2 SYGVQD (reference sequence). The CDR3, as DNA: TGCGCCACCGCCGCTAGCGGGAGGGCCCAAGAGACCCAGTACTTC. Its translation: CATAASGRAQETQYF.

As for this clone: This sample includes further DNA sequences coding for the same CDR3. The V and J genes are TRBV6-5 and TRBJ2-7, with D unclear. V lost 0 bases to trimming and J lost 0 bases, with 9 bases between them. CDR3 length: 15 amino acids. Looked up from germline, CDR1 is MNHEY and CDR2 is SVGAGI. CDR3 sequence: CASSYSGQVSYEQYF. CDR3 sequence (DNA): TGTGCCAGCAGTTACTCAGGCCAGGTCTCCTACGAGCAGTACTTC.